The clone carrying this T cell receptor beta chain has only a few counts. This record comes from a study of blood T cell repertoires in COVID-19. Study as a whole: Acute and convalescent COVID-19 samples came from the United States, Italy and Spain. The analysed material was cDNA or gDNA that came from T cells, B-cell-depleted T cells, or PBMCs.

The CDR3 sequence is 17 residues long. Losses at the gene ends were 0 bases for V and 0 bases for J; bases not matched to a gene: 9. Authors' processing steps: For nucleated cells, counts were estimated from reference gene primer amplification. Clones were read by immunoSEQ multiplex PCR, and TCRdb kept only the in-frame ones, dropping some. Clone size and V and J calls were adopted from that table, with D and trimming inferred from the DNA. The sample consists of more than 65,000 clones, around 76% of them appearing once. Sequencing used peripheral blood. The clonotype comes from a woman aged 80 or older with active or convalescent COVID-19. The chain is built from TRBV5-3 and TRBJ2-7; 7 bases map to TRBD1. TRBV5-3 qualifies as an ORF whose function is uncertain. The CDR3 region has the DNA TGTGCCAGAAGCTTGGGCCCCGACAGGGCCAACTCCTACGAGCAGTACTTC. It specifies CARSLGPDRANSYEQYF.